This T cell receptor (beta chain) appears in the sequencing data of a study of cytomegalovirus exposure and HLA in healthy donors. This CDR3 has 15 residues. Germline V gene lookup returns CDR1 SGHTA and CDR2 FQGTGA. J gave up 5 bases and V 5 bases, and 9 bases lay outside the gene matches. Concerning this clone: No antigen is known for it.

Both 60 Vbeta primers and 13 Jbeta primers went into the PCR. The repertoire was sequenced with immunoSEQ multiplex PCR; TCRdb's copy has only in-frame clones and lacks some. The data show over 150,000 clones, just under 80% seen once. Healthy people donating bone marrow made up the donors. Findings and limits, study-wide: In an earlier analysis, in several hundred donors, most V segments appeared productive either ~87% or ~30% of the time.

The chain employs TRBV7-3 and TRBJ2-5; TRBD2 aligns across 9 bases. The sequenced material came from PBMCs. The TCR comes from a woman between 50 and 59 years old in good health and CMV-seropositive. CDR3 sequence reads: CASSRASGIGETQYF. In DNA, the CDR3 is TGTGCCAGCAGCCGCGCTAGCGGGATCGGGGAGACCCAGTACTTC.